These 31 T cell receptor beta chains were sequenced from one sample in a study of T cells in Graves' hyperthyroidism and ophthalmopathy. Amplified regions were TCR beta CDR3 sequences from RNA transcripts. RT-PCR in the first round (using the HTBI primer set) targeted the TCR CDR3. TCRdb redid the calling of the multiplex PCR reads with MiXCR, one entry per CDR3 protein. The table has around 260,000 distinct CDR3 sequences, less than 30% seen once. What was sequenced was blood. These receptors all come from a man aged 35-49 years with Graves' hyperthyroidism that later progressed to Graves' ophthalmopathy.

This clonotype showed up many times. The V gene is TRBV10-3, the J gene TRBJ2-5, with D perhaps TRBD1 (6 bases). Trimming removed 2 bases at V and 2 bases at J, with 9 bases between. From germline, CDR1 is ENHRY and CDR2 SYGVKD. This CDR3 region has 14 residues. CDR3 bases: TGTGCCATCAGTGAGGGACAGCATCAAGAGACCCAGTACTTC. It translates to CAISEGQHQETQYF.

This clonotype was seen at least ten times. This sequence joins TRBV12-3 or TRBV12-4 and TRBJ1-2, with D possibly being TRBD1 (5 bases). V lost 5 bases and J 3 bases, leaving 13 bases between the germline ends. This CDR3 has 14 residues. Written as DNA, the CDR3 is TGTGCCAGCAGTCTACAGGCTTTGGACTATGGCTACACCTTC. Its protein product is CASSLQALDYGYTF.

This clonotype was found many times. The V gene is TRBV3-1, the J gene TRBJ2-7; perhaps TRBD1 as D (6 bases). The V end was cut by 4 bases, the J end by 6 bases, with 16 bases between. Germline CDR1 is LGHDT and CDR2 is YNNKEL (reference sequence). The CDR3 is made up of 14 amino acids. In nucleotides, the CDR3 is TGTGCCAGCAGCCCGGGACAACTCGGGCTCGAGCAGTACTTC. Its translation: CASSPGQLGLEQYF.

This sequence joins TRBV11-1 and TRBJ1-2; the D is unclear. Per germline, CDR1 SGHAT and CDR2 FQDESV (reference sequence). The V and J ends lost 6 bases and 2 bases respectively, with 19 bases between them. The length of the CDR3 is 16 residues. The CDR3 sequence is CASSQIPDSINYGYTF. Written as DNA, the CDR3 is TGTGCCAGCAGTCAAATTCCGGACTCTATAAACTATGGCTACACCTTC.

The chain has TRBV19 and TRBJ2-2; TRBD1 matches 11 bases. Germline CDR1 and CDR2: LNHDA and SQIVND (reference sequence). The CDR3 totals 16 residues. With V trimmed by 5 bases and J by 3 bases, 5 bases remained unmatched. The CDR3 reads CASSSPGQGDTGELFF. The CDR3 DNA sequence: TGTGCCAGTAGTTCCCCGGGACAGGGGGACACCGGGGAGCTGTTTTTT.

This clonotype has ten or more counts. This chain links TRBV11-2 with TRBJ2-7, with 10 bases lining up with TRBD2. This CDR3 region has 14 residues. Trimming at V came to 5 bases and at J to 1 base, leaving 2 bases not matched to a gene. Germline CDR1 reads SGHAT; CDR2 reads FQNNGV. In DNA form, the CDR3 reads TGTGCCAGCAGCGGACTAGCGGTGTCCTACGAGCAGTACTTC. It codes for CASSGLAVSYEQYF.

This clonotype came up many times. The junction departs from germline at one end; a sequencing error may be responsible. CDR3 bases: TGTGCCAGCGCGAGGACATCCACCTACGGGCAGTACTTC. Its translation: CASARTSTYGQYF. The chain recombines TRBV19 with TRBJ2-7, with D maybe TRBD1 (5 bases). The CDR3 sequence is 13 residues long. The germline gives CDR1 LNHDA, CDR2 SQIVND (reference sequence).

This clonotype was detected ten times or more. The gene calls are TRBV28 and TRBJ2-7; tentatively, D is TRBD1 (6 bases). V was cut by 3 bases and J by 3 bases, with 15 bases left in between. This CDR3 region has 15 residues. CDR1 is MDHEN, CDR2 SYDVKM, per germline. The CDR3 protein is CASSLLQGRIYEQYF. In DNA form, the CDR3 reads TGTGCCAGCAGTTTGCTCCAGGGGCGCATCTACGAGCAGTACTTC.

This clonotype was seen ten or more times. The rearrangement links TRBV6-1 to TRBJ2-7; D may be TRBD1 (5 bases). The germline CDR1 and CDR2 sequences are MNHNS and SASEGT. Deletions cut 3 bases from V and 5 bases from J, with 20 bases between. This CDR3 has 16 residues. The CDR3 reads CASSEWARQLEHEQYF. The CDR3, as DNA: TGTGCCAGCAGTGAGTGGGCTAGACAGTTAGAACACGAGCAGTACTTC.

This clonotype was found many times. The chain employs TRBV2 and TRBJ2-7; 10 nucleotides match TRBD2. After removal of 8 bases from V and 2 bases from J, the junction contained 6 bases not matched to a gene. The length of the CDR3 is 14 residues. Germline assignment: CDR1 SNHLY and CDR2 FYNNEI. Here the CDR3 DNA reads TGTGCCAGCGATGGACTAGCGGACGCCTACGAGCAGTACTTC. Translated: CASDGLADAYEQYF.

Ten or more counts support this clonotype. The V and J genes are TRBV18 and TRBJ1-6, with D possibly TRBD1 on 6 matching bases. Germline CDR1 and CDR2: KGHSH and LQKENI. There are 16 residues in the CDR3. The V end lost 1 base, the J end lost 6 bases, and 13 bases lay between the germline ends. The CDR3 bases are TGTGCCAGCTCACCACGGATTGGACAGCCTAATTCACCCCTCCACTTT. This encodes CASSPRIGQPNSPLHF. Combining the CDR3 with reference TRBV18 and TRBJ1-6 gives the whole variable domain NAGVMQNPRHLVRRRGQEARLRCSPMKGHSHVYWYRQLPEEGLKFMVYLQKENIIDESGMPKERFSAEFPKEGPSILRIQQVVRGDSAAYFCASSPRIGQPNSPLHFGNGTRLTVT.

This clonotype was seen at least ten times. V gene TRBV6-1 combines with J gene TRBJ2-7, with 10 bases matching TRBD1. This CDR3 is built from 13 residues. Trimming at V came to 4 bases and at J to 7 bases, leaving 4 bases not matched to a gene. The V gene's germline CDR1 is MNHNS and CDR2 SASEGT. The CDR3 DNA reads as TGTGCCAGCAGTGGACAGGGGGCGGGTGAGCAGTACTTC. The encoded protein is CASSGQGAGEQYF.

At least ten counts were recorded for this clonotype. The J gene is TRBJ2-7, the V gene TRBV2, with unresolved D. The germline V gene encodes CDR1 SNHLY and CDR2 FYNNEI. Trimming pared 10 bases from V and 3 bases from J, leaving 16 bases between. The CDR3 loop spans 13 amino acids. Here the CDR3 reads CATAGPSFYEQYF. The CDR3, as DNA: TGTGCCACCGCCGGCCCGAGTTTCTACGAGCAGTACTTC.

The V and J genes are TRBV6-1 and TRBJ2-7, with D perhaps given as TRBD1 or TRBD2 (5 bases each). This CDR3 spans 14 amino acids. Trimming stripped 2 bases from V and 4 bases from J, with 12 bases between. CDR1 is MNHNS, CDR2 SASEGT, per germline. The CDR3 nucleotides are TGTGCCAGCAGTGAAAGTAGGTGGGGGTACGAGCAGTACTTC. The encoded protein is CASSESRWGYEQYF.

This clonotype came up many times. The rearrangement joins TRBV6-5 to TRBJ2-7; D not certain. CDR1 and CDR2 from the germline V gene are MNHEY and SVGAGI. The CDR3 has 12 residues. With 5 bases removed from V and 6 bases from J, the gap between germline ends came to 11 bases. The CDR3: CASSVLRIEQYF. CDR3 in DNA: TGTGCCAGCAGTGTACTTCGGATCGAGCAGTACTTC.

At least ten counts were recorded for this clonotype. V usage is TRBV6-1 and J usage is TRBJ2-7, with D maybe TRBD1 (5 bases). Trimming stripped 6 bases from V and 3 bases from J, with 18 bases between. From germline, CDR1 is MNHNS and CDR2 SASEGT. The CDR3 is 15 amino acids. The CDR3 nucleotides read TGTGCCAGCAGGTCCGGTGGGGCGGAAAACTACGAGCAGTACTTC. Its protein product is CASRSGGAENYEQYF.

In this sample, this clonotype turned up many times. The rearrangement joins TRBV4-2 to TRBJ2-7; 9 bases align to TRBD2. The germline V gene has CDR1 LGHNA and CDR2 YNFKEQ. Trimming at V came to 0 bases and at J to 4 bases, leaving 7 bases not matched to a gene. The CDR3 covers 16 residues. CDR3 sequence reads: CASSQDRLAAIYEQYF. In nucleotides, the CDR3 is TGTGCCAGCAGCCAAGACAGACTAGCGGCGATATACGAGCAGTACTTC.

Ten or more counts support this clonotype. The J gene is TRBJ2-5, the V gene TRBV12-3 or TRBV12-4; D unresolved. The CDR3 spans 12 residues. V shed 5 bases and J shed 9 bases, with 13 bases lying between them. The CDR3 nucleotides read TGTGCCAGCAGTCAAAATCCGTTGGCCCAGTACTTC. Its translation is CASSQNPLAQYF.

The chain links TRBV12-3 or TRBV12-4 to TRBJ1-5; D gene uncertain. CDR3 length: 14 amino acids. V shed 5 bases and J shed 0 bases, with 8 bases lying between them. The CDR3 region is CASSPRYSNQPQHF. As DNA, the CDR3 is TGTGCCAGCAGTCCCAGATATAGCAATCAGCCCCAGCATTTT.

The CDR3 nucleotides are TGTGCCAGCAGTTTGCCCCCGGTAGGGAGGGCTTTCTTT. Amino acids: CASSLPPVGRAFF. This chain connects TRBV28 to TRBJ1-1, with unresolved D. The germline V gene encodes CDR1 MDHEN and CDR2 SYDVKM. The CDR3 contains 13 residues. The V end was cut by 3 bases, the J end by 11 bases, with 16 bases between.

The table lists this clonotype with many counts. J is TRBJ1-5 and V is TRBV29-1; D call uncertain. CDR1 and CDR2 (germline): SQVTM, ANQGSEA. This CDR3 contains 13 residues. V lost 4 bases and J lost 0, with 7 bases in between. DNA for the CDR3: TGCAGCGTTGGGATAAATAGCAATCAGCCCCAGCATTTT. Residues: CSVGINSNQPQHF.

This clonotype was observed at least ten times. V usage is TRBV20-1 and J usage is TRBJ2-7; 7 positions agree with TRBD2. Germline lookup yields CDR1 DFQATT and CDR2 SNEGSKA (reference sequence). V trimming: 0 bases; J trimming: 0 bases; junction bases outside the gene matches: 5. This CDR3 region has 15 residues. DNA for the CDR3: TGCAGTGCTAGAGAATTTGGCGGGAGCTCCTACGAGCAGTACTTC. This codes for CSAREFGGSSYEQYF.

For this clonotype: Because the CDR3 is missing its conserved closing phenylalanine or tryptophan, this is likely a read error. V and J are TRBV28 and TRBJ1-1; no firm D call. The germline gives CDR1 MDHEN, CDR2 SYDVKM. The CDR3 sequence is 16 residues long. Trimming took off 6 bases at V and 0 bases at J, with 17 bases between the two ends. The CDR3 DNA reads TGTGCCAGCAGCTTAGGCCCGTCACCAATGAACACTGAAGCTTTCGTT. Protein: CASSLGPSPMNTEAFV.

This chain uses TRBV20-1 with TRBJ2-7; a possible D gene is TRBD2 (7 bases). This CDR3 has 12 amino acids. Germline V gene data show CDR1 as DFQATT and CDR2 as SNEGSKA (reference sequence). The germline V and J ends were trimmed by 3 bases and 5 bases, with 11 bases remaining between them. CDR3 sequence: CSASGGRDEQYF. Written as DNA, the CDR3 is TGCAGTGCTAGCGGGGGGCGGGACGAGCAGTACTTC.

The gene calls are TRBV11-2 and TRBJ2-7; the match to TRBD2 covers 14 bases. Trimming took 2 bases from V and 3 from J; bases not matched to a gene: 9. This CDR3 comprises 18 residues. Germline V CDR1 and CDR2: SGHAT, FQNNGV. In DNA form, the CDR3 reads TGTGCCAGCAGCTTAACTAGACTAGCGGGAGGGGGACACTACGAGCAGTACTTC. Encoded protein: CASSLTRLAGGGHYEQYF. Variable domain in full (rest from reference TRBV11-2 and TRBJ2-7): EAGVAQSPRYKIIEKRQSVAFWCNPISGHATLYWYQQILGQGPKLLIQFQNNGVVDDSQLPKDRFSAERLKGVDSTLKIQPAKLEDSAVYLCASSLTRLAGGGHYEQYFGPGTRLTVT.

The rearrangement links TRBV4-1 to TRBJ1-3; D is perhaps TRBD1 (6 bases). Germline V gives CDR1 MGHRA, CDR2 YSYEKL. The CDR3 covers 16 residues. V was pared by 2 bases and J by 0 bases, with 11 bases between. The CDR3 bases are TGCGCCAGCAGCCAAAGGACAGTGACCTCTGGAAACACCATATATTTT. It specifies CASSQRTVTSGNTIYF.

This clonotype occurred many times. The rearrangement joins TRBV19 to TRBJ2-5, with 7 nucleotides matching TRBD1. The CDR3 sequence is 14 residues long. V shed 5 bases, J shed 2 bases, and the junction held 5 bases outside the gene matches. The germline V gene has CDR1 LNHDA and CDR2 SQIVND (reference sequence). CDR3 DNA: TGTGCCAGTAGTGAGGGACAGCTTCAAGAGACCCAGTACTTC. Residues: CASSEGQLQETQYF.

This clonotype has a handful of counts. The chain has TRBV7-8 and TRBJ2-7; D possibly corresponds to TRBD2 (5 bases). Per the germline V gene, CDR1 is SGHVS and CDR2 is FQNEAQ. This CDR3 spans 17 amino acids. Trimming removed 5 bases at V and 3 bases at J, with 23 bases between. CDR3 DNA sequence: TGTGCCAGCAGCCCCGGGGTGATAGCAGCCGATGGCTACGAGCAGTACTTC. Protein sequence: CASSPGVIAADGYEQYF.

There are a few counts of this clonotype. The V and J genes are TRBV6-1 and TRBJ2-5, with 8 bases fitting TRBD1. This CDR3 spans 15 amino acids. Germline V lookup: CDR1 MNHNS, CDR2 SASEGT. V shed 3 bases, J shed 6 bases, and the junction held 9 bases outside the gene matches. CDR3 coding DNA: TGTGCCAGCAGTGACACGGACAGGGTGGGGAAGACCCAGTACTTC. Translating gives CASSDTDRVGKTQYF.

The sample holds many counts of this clonotype. The chain couples TRBV7-3 to TRBJ2-5; the D call may be TRBD1 or TRBD2 (6 bases each). CDR3 length: 16 amino acids. Looked up from germline, CDR1 is SGHTA and CDR2 is FQGTGA. Trimming cost V 3 bases and J 5 bases, with 19 bases left between them. The CDR3 here is CASSLVGGRGVETQYF. As DNA, the CDR3 is TGTGCCAGCAGCTTGGTAGGGGGGCGCGGAGTGGAGACCCAGTACTTC. Together with reference TRBV7-3 and TRBJ2-5, the CDR3 gives the full variable domain: GAGVSQTPSNKVTEKGKYVELRCDPISGHTALYWYRQSLGQGPEFLIYFQGTGAADDSGLPNDRFFAVRPEGSVSTLKIQRTERGDSAVYLCASSLVGGRGVETQYFGPGTRLLVL.

This clonotype was counted many times. V usage is TRBV10-3 and J usage is TRBJ2-4; 14 bases line up with TRBD2. There are 16 residues in the CDR3. Germline assignment: CDR1 ENHRY and CDR2 SYGVKD. With V trimmed by 11 bases and J by 3 bases, 9 bases remained unmatched. CDR3 bases: TGTGCCGCCGGGACTAGCGGGAGTGTAGGCAAAAACATTCAGTACTTC. This codes for CAAGTSGSVGKNIQYF.